This T cell receptor beta chain emerged from a study of response to subunit inactivated influenza vaccine. In TCRdb, the RT-PCR reads were re-called with MiXCR into one record per CDR3 protein. The sample lists hundreds of thousands of distinct CDR3 sequences, approximately 17% occurring once. Study findings and constraints: Few additional T cells are recruited per seasonal influenza vaccination, authors suggested.

Points on this clonotype: Its antigen remains unknown.

This CDR3 has 12 amino acids. After removal of 6 bases from V and 5 bases from J, the junction contained 6 bases not matched to a gene. The germline CDR1 and CDR2 sequences are DFQATT and SNEGSKA (reference sequence). The specimen comprised PBMCs from blood, sampled roughly 5 days after vaccination. This TCR was sampled from a man aged 45-65 years who received an inactivated influenza vaccine. The chain combines TRBV20-1 with TRBJ2-5; 7 bases are shared with TRBD1. In DNA form, the CDR3 reads TGCAGTGCAGAGGGGGCTGGGGAGACCCAGTACTTC. It specifies CSAEGAGETQYF.